The rows below give T cell receptor beta chains drawn from one sample of a study of blood T cells in healthy people across ages. TCRdb re-called the 5' RACE reads with MiXCR, one entry per CDR3 protein. Found here are about 760,000 distinct CDR3 sequences, approximately 60% of them singletons; the top ten hold under 30%. Sequencing input: blood. All receptors come from a man aged 40-55 years in good health. CDR3s include the opening cysteine and the closing phenylalanine or tryptophan. A D gene is named only where the DNA matches it firmly. Some rows mark clone size as missing; the rest say once, few, many or name a class of expanded clone.

D: -
length: 14
V: TRBV14
size: few
J: TRBJ1-1
DNA: TGTGCCAGCAGTTTTGGGGGATTGAACACTGAAGCTTTCTTT
CDR3: CASSFGGLNTEAFF

D: -
length: 15
V: TRBV7-8
size: -
J: TRBJ1-4
DNA: TGTGCCAGCAGCGAGGGTGTATGGGCTAATGAAAAACTGTTTTTT
CDR3: CASSEGVWANEKLFF

D: TRBD2
length: 17
V: TRBV6-2/TRBV6-3
size: -
J: TRBJ2-7
DNA: TGTGCCAGCAGAAAACCCGAGGGACTAGCGGACTCCTACGAGCAGTACTTC
CDR3: CASRKPEGLADSYEQYF

D: -
length: 18
V: TRBV13
size: -
J: TRBJ2-5
DNA: TGTGCCAGCAGCTTAAACCAAGGTAGCGGATGGTCCCAAGAGACCCAGTACTTC
CDR3: CASSLNQGSGWSQETQYF

D: TRBD2
length: 12
V: TRBV29-1
size: -
J: TRBJ2-5
DNA: TGCAGCGGGACTAGCGGGAGCGATGAGCAGTACTTC
CDR3: CSGTSGSDEQYF

D: -
length: 13
V: TRBV4-2
size: few
J: TRBJ1-2
DNA: TGTGCCAGCAGCCAAGATATTCGGTTCGGCTACACCTTC
CDR3: CASSQDIRFGYTF

D: TRBD1
length: 17
V: TRBV27
size: once
J: TRBJ2-6
DNA: TGTGCCAGCAGGGCCGGACAGGGGGCGCCCGGGGCCAACGTCCTGACTTTC
CDR3: CASRAGQGAPGANVLTF

D: TRBD1
length: 12
V: TRBV29-1
size: -
J: TRBJ2-7
DNA: TGCAGCCAAGGGACAGGGGGTGGCGAGCAGTACTTC
CDR3: CSQGTGGGEQYF

D: TRBD2
length: 14
V: TRBV28
size: few
J: TRBJ2-7
DNA: TGTGCCAGCAGATCCGGGACTAGAGGCTACGAGCAGTACTTC
CDR3: CASRSGTRGYEQYF

D: -
length: 12
V: TRBV24-1
size: few
J: TRBJ2-3
DNA: TGTGCCACCAGTCAAACCTTTGATACGCAGTATTTT
CDR3: CATSQTFDTQYF

D: -
length: 16
V: TRBV6-6
size: few
J: TRBJ2-7
DNA: TGTGCCAGCAGTACTACGGCAGGGCTGAGCTCCTACGAGCAGTACTTC
CDR3: CASSTTAGLSSYEQYF

D: TRBD1
length: 12
V: TRBV20-1
size: -
J: TRBJ1-5
DNA: TGCAGTGCTAACAGGGGTGATCAGCCCCAGCATTTT
CDR3: CSANRGDQPQHF

D: -
length: 14
V: TRBV20-1
size: -
J: TRBJ2-7
DNA: TGCAGTGCCTCACCCCCGGGGTCTCGGGCCGAGCAGTACTTC
CDR3: CSASPPGSRAEQYF

D: TRBD1
length: 14
V: TRBV6-6
size: -
J: TRBJ1-1
DNA: TGTGCCAGCAGTTTTTTGACAGGGAACCCTGAAGCTTTCTTT
CDR3: CASSFLTGNPEAFF

D: TRBD2
length: 18
V: TRBV5-1
size: few
J: TRBJ2-1
DNA: TGCGCCAGCAGCTTGGCGGCTAGCGGGGGGCCTGCCTCTGTGGAGCAGTTCTTC
CDR3: CASSLAASGGPASVEQFF

D: -
length: 13
V: TRBV12-3/TRBV12-4
size: -
J: TRBJ2-5
DNA: TGTGCCAGCAGTTTTGACACGCAAGAGACCCAGTACTTC
CDR3: CASSFDTQETQYF

D: -
length: 12
V: TRBV7-8
size: -
J: TRBJ2-1
DNA: TGTGCCAGCAGCTCCAAAATCGGTGAGCAGTTCTTC
CDR3: CASSSKIGEQFF

D: -
length: 15
V: TRBV4-2
size: -
J: TRBJ2-5
DNA: TGTGCCAGCAGCCAACTGAAGGGATCTCAAGAGACCCAGTACTTC
CDR3: CASSQLKGSQETQYF

D: TRBD2
length: 13
V: TRBV10-3
size: -
J: TRBJ2-5
DNA: TGTGCCATCGGGGTCGAGCGGGAGAGCTGGCAGTACTTC
CDR3: CAIGVERESWQYF

D: TRBD1
length: 18
V: TRBV7-9
size: -
J: TRBJ1-5
DNA: TGTGCCAGCAGCTTGGTCTCCGGGACAGGGGGCGCAGGGCAGCCCCAGCATTTT
CDR3: CASSLVSGTGGAGQPQHF

D: -
length: 15
V: TRBV20-1
size: -
J: TRBJ1-2
DNA: TGCAGTGCTAGAGATTTCGTCGGCGGGGGGGATGGCTACACCTTC
CDR3: CSARDFVGGGDGYTF

D: -
length: 13
V: TRBV10-3
size: -
J: TRBJ1-3
DNA: TGTGCCATCAGTGCAGACTCTGGAAACACCATATATTTT
CDR3: CAISADSGNTIYF

D: -
length: 14
V: TRBV4-2
size: -
J: TRBJ2-7
DNA: TGTGCCAGCTCGGAGGGGGATCGGAACGACGAGCAGTACTTC
CDR3: CASSEGDRNDEQYF

D: TRBD2
length: 15
V: TRBV4-3
size: -
J: TRBJ2-7
DNA: TGCGCCAGCAGCCACAACCCTAGCGGGAGTTATGAGCAGTACTTC
CDR3: CASSHNPSGSYEQYF

D: TRBD2
length: 16
V: TRBV15
size: few
J: TRBJ2-1
DNA: TGTGCCACCAGCCCCAGATCGGGGGGTAGGAACAATGAGCAGTTCTTC
CDR3: CATSPRSGGRNNEQFF

D: TRBD1
length: 16
V: TRBV6-5
size: few
J: TRBJ1-6
DNA: TGTGCCAGCACTCCGGTCGGCCAGGGGGCTCGTTCACCCCTCCACTTT
CDR3: CASTPVGQGARSPLHF

D: -
length: 14
V: TRBV6-1
size: -
J: TRBJ2-5
DNA: TGTGCCAGCAGCTTGTCGGGGCCTGAAGAGACCCAGTACTTC
CDR3: CASSLSGPEETQYF

D: TRBD2
length: 18
V: TRBV7-2
size: -
J: TRBJ2-5
DNA: TGTGCCAGCAGCTTAAATGGACCCTTAGCGGGGGGCGGAGAGACCCAGTACTTC
CDR3: CASSLNGPLAGGGETQYF

D: -
length: 12
V: TRBV2
size: -
J: TRBJ1-2
DNA: TGTGCCAGCAGTGAGGCTGGGAATGGCTACACCTTC
CDR3: CASSEAGNGYTF

D: -
length: 17
V: TRBV13
size: -
J: TRBJ2-3
DNA: TGTGCCAGCAGCTTAGGAGGGCGCGGCTATAGCACAGATACGCAGTATTTT
CDR3: CASSLGGRGYSTDTQYF

D: TRBD1
length: 15
V: TRBV2
size: once
J: TRBJ1-4
DNA: TGTGCCAGCAGGAGCTCAGGGGGAGGAGGAGAAAAACTGTTTTTT
CDR3: CASRSSGGGGEKLFF

D: TRBD2
length: 15
V: TRBV5-6
size: -
J: TRBJ2-1
DNA: TGTGCCAGCAGCGTACCTAGCGGAACCTACAATGAGCAGTTCTTC
CDR3: CASSVPSGTYNEQFF

D: TRBD1
length: 14
V: TRBV5-4
size: -
J: TRBJ2-5
DNA: TGTGCCAGCAGCTTGGCTGGGACAGGGAGAGAGCAGTACTTC
CDR3: CASSLAGTGREQYF

D: TRBD1
length: 15
V: TRBV7-2
size: -
J: TRBJ2-2
DNA: TGTGCCAGCAGCAGCCGGGACAGGGCGACCGGGGAGCTGTTTTTT
CDR3: CASSSRDRATGELFF

D: -
length: 14
V: TRBV2
size: -
J: TRBJ1-5
DNA: TGTGCCAGCAGTGGCGGTTTAGGGAATCAGCCCCAGCATTTT
CDR3: CASSGGLGNQPQHF

D: TRBD2
length: 14
V: TRBV20-1
size: few
J: TRBJ2-5
DNA: TGCAGTGCTAAGCTAGCGGGGGGGCTAGAGACCCAGTACTTC
CDR3: CSAKLAGGLETQYF

D: -
length: 14
V: TRBV4-2
size: -
J: TRBJ2-7
DNA: TGTGCCAGCAGCCAAGATTCACGGGAAAGTGAGCAGTACTTC
CDR3: CASSQDSRESEQYF

D: -
length: 14
V: TRBV5-1
size: -
J: TRBJ2-7
DNA: TGCGCCAGCAGCACCCCCGAATCCTACAATGAGCAGTACTTC
CDR3: CASSTPESYNEQYF

D: -
length: 14
V: TRBV7-9
size: few
J: TRBJ1-1
DNA: TGTGCCAGCAGCTTATTTGCAGGGGAGGGTGAAGCTTTCTTT
CDR3: CASSLFAGEGEAFF

D: TRBD1
length: 16
V: TRBV6-4
size: -
J: TRBJ2-1
DNA: TGTGCCAGCAGCCTAGGACAGGGGGTAGGTCAAAATGAGCAGTTCTTC
CDR3: CASSLGQGVGQNEQFF

D: -
length: 12
V: TRBV18
size: -
J: TRBJ2-7
DNA: TGTGCCAGCTACGGAACGACCTACGAGCAGTACTTC
CDR3: CASYGTTYEQYF

D: -
length: 14
V: TRBV4-2
size: -
J: TRBJ1-2
DNA: TGTGCCAGCAGCCCTGGAACAGATAACTATGGCTACACCTTC
CDR3: CASSPGTDNYGYTF

D: -
length: 13
V: TRBV20-1
size: -
J: TRBJ2-1
DNA: TGCAGTGCTCCGAGGCCTGCGGCCAATGAGCAGTTCTTC
CDR3: CSAPRPAANEQFF

D: TRBD2
length: 17
V: TRBV9
size: -
J: TRBJ2-5
DNA: TGTGCCAGCAGCGGACAATTGACTAGCGGGTCACAAGAGACCCAGTACTTC
CDR3: CASSGQLTSGSQETQYF

D: TRBD2
length: 15
V: TRBV7-2
size: -
J: TRBJ2-1
DNA: TGTGCCAGCAGCCAACGCAGGACTAGTTTAGCTGAGCAGTTCTTC
CDR3: CASSQRRTSLAEQFF

D: -
length: 15
V: TRBV10-3
size: few
J: TRBJ1-6
DNA: TGTGCCATCCGGTGGACCATGGGTCCGAATTCACCCCTCCACTTT
CDR3: CAIRWTMGPNSPLHF

D: TRBD1
length: 16
V: TRBV28
size: -
J: TRBJ2-4
DNA: TGTGCCAGCAGTTTACACAGGGGTTCGGGAAAAAACATTCAGTACTTC
CDR3: CASSLHRGSGKNIQYF

D: TRBD1
length: 15
V: TRBV5-1
size: -
J: TRBJ2-3
DNA: TGCGCCAGCAGCTCAAGAGGGGACAGGGTGGATACGCAGTATTTT
CDR3: CASSSRGDRVDTQYF

D: TRBD2
length: 14
V: TRBV25-1
size: -
J: TRBJ2-6
DNA: TGTGCCAGTCCCGGGGGGACTGGGGCCAACGTCCTGACTTTC
CDR3: CASPGGTGANVLTF

D: TRBD1
length: 18
V: TRBV29-1
size: -
J: TRBJ2-5
DNA: TGCAGCGTTGAAGGCCTCTGGCCCTCTCCCGGGACAGGGGATGAGCAGTACTTC
CDR3: CSVEGLWPSPGTGDEQYF

D: -
length: 16
V: TRBV5-1
size: few
J: TRBJ2-6
DNA: TGCGCCAGCAGCTTATTAGGAGCTAGCGGGGCCAACGTCCTGACTTTC
CDR3: CASSLLGASGANVLTF

D: -
length: 11
V: TRBV5-7
size: -
J: TRBJ2-5
DNA: TGTGCCAGCAAGATCCCTAATGAGCAGTACTTC
CDR3: CASKIPNEQYF

D: -
length: 15
V: TRBV3-1
size: -
J: TRBJ2-1
DNA: TGTGCCAGCAGCGCAGGGGCTAGCGGATACAATGAGCAGTTCTTC
CDR3: CASSAGASGYNEQFF